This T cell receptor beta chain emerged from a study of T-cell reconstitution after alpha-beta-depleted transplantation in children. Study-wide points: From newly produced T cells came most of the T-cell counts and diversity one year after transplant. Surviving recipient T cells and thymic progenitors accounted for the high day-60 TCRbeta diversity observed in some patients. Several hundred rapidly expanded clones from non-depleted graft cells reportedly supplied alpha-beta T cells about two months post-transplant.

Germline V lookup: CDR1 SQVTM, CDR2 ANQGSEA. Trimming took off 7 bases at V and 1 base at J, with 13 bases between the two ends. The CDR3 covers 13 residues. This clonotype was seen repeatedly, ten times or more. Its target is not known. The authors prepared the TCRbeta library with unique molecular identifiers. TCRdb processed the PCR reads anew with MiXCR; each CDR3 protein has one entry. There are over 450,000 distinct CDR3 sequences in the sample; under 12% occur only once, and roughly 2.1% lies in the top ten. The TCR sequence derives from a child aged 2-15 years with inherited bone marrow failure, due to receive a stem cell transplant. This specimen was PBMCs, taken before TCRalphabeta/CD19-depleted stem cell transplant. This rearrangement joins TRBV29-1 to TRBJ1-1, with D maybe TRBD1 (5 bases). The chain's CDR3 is CSAQDSSNTEAFF. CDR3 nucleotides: TGCAGCGCCCAAGACAGTTCGAACACTGAAGCTTTCTTT.